This passage covers 8 T cell receptor beta chains from one sample sequenced in a study of T cell responses to AZD1222 COVID-19 vaccine. Measured with immunoSEQ multiplex PCR; TCRdb has only the in-frame clones, and not every one. The top ten clones hold 1.9% of a sample with more than 150,000 clones, 92% of them seen once. The specimen comprised peripheral blood, sampled 28 days after the second AZD1222 dose. The source is an adult who received the AZD1222 COVID-19 vaccine.

The gene calls are TRBV5-8 and TRBJ1-1; 9 bases agree with TRBD1. Germline CDR1 SGHTS, CDR2 YDEGEE. The CDR3 has 16 amino acids. V was pared by 4 bases and J by 10 bases, with 17 bases of the junction left unmatched. Written as DNA, the CDR3 is TGTGCCAGCAGCCCGCGCCCCGGGACAGGGCCAGAGAGAGCTTTCTTT. It is translated as CASSPRPGTGPERAFF.

The chain employs TRBV18 and TRBJ2-2; TRBD2 might be the D (5 bases). Germline-derived CDR1 and CDR2 are KGHSH and LQKENI. V was trimmed by 0 bases and J by 2 bases, leaving 7 bases between them. This CDR3 is 15 amino acids long. The CDR3 region has the DNA TGTGCCAGCTCACCACCGACGGGAAACACCGGGGAGCTGTTTTTT. It is translated as CASSPPTGNTGELFF.

The CDR3 DNA follows: TGTGCCAGCAGGGGCGGGCAACAGCCCCAGCATTTT. Its protein is CASRGGQQPQHF. The V call is TRBV6-5, the J call TRBJ1-5; D is unresolved. The germline V gene encodes CDR1 MNHEY and CDR2 SVGAGI. The CDR3 is made up of 12 amino acids. With 6 bases removed from V and 7 bases from J, the gap between germline ends came to 10 bases.

CDR3 loop: CASSLGSSLKTQYF. The CDR3 DNA sequence: TGTGCCAGCAGCTTAGGTAGTAGCTTGAAGACCCAGTACTTC. This rearrangement joins TRBV7-2 to TRBJ2-5; D uncertain. The length of the CDR3 is 14 residues. Trimming removed 1 base from V and 6 bases from J, with 12 bases in between. The germline gives CDR1 SGHTA, CDR2 FQGNSA.

This sequence joins TRBV7-8 and TRBJ1-6; 7 bases are shared with TRBD1. The CDR3 is made up of 16 amino acids. The ends lost 1 base at V and 3 bases at J; junction bases unmatched: 3. The germline gives CDR1 SGHVS, CDR2 FQNEAQ. Here the CDR3 DNA reads TGTGCCAGCAGCTTAGGAGGACAGGTCTATAATTCACCCCTCCACTTT. This translates into CASSLGGQVYNSPLHF.

The CDR3 nucleotides are TGTGCCAGCAGCTTAGGACCGAAGAGCACTGAAGCTTTCTTT. Translation gives CASSLGPKSTEAFF. V is TRBV7-9 and J is TRBJ1-1; D unresolved. V lost 1 base to trimming and J lost 4 bases, with 10 bases between them. CDR1 and CDR2 from the germline V gene are SEHNR and FQNEAQ (reference sequence). This CDR3 comprises 14 residues.

This chain uses TRBV4-3 with TRBJ1-5; possible D gene TRBD1, 5 bases. Germline CDR1 is LGHNA and CDR2 is YSLEER. The germline V and J ends were trimmed by 8 bases and 0 bases, with 14 bases remaining between them. The CDR3 consists of 15 residues. In nucleotides, the CDR3 is TGCGCCAGCTCCAAAGACAGAAATAGCAATCAGCCCCAGCATTTT. It is translated as CASSKDRNSNQPQHF.

The CDR3 loop is CASSRATEAFF. The CDR3 coding sequence is TGTGCCAGCAGCCGGGCCACTGAAGCTTTCTTT. J is TRBJ1-1 and V is TRBV3-1 (or the pseudogene TRBV3-2); D is undetermined. V was pared by 4 bases and J by 4 bases, with 4 bases between. The CDR3 is made up of 11 amino acids. The germline V gene encodes CDR1 LGHDT and CDR2 YNNKEL (reference sequence).